This section outlines one T cell receptor (beta chain) sequence together with its context. Its antigen target is currently unknown. No quality values exist for individual bases; no much larger clone is one base distant. In total, 500 to 700 healthy bone marrow donors made up the cohort. At the time of sampling, every cohort member was nominally healthy, though immune exposures that went unrecorded were likely present. The donor tested CMV seropositive and was one of the 289 seropositive cohort members. A peripheral blood sample was collected from each donor, and TCR beta sequencing was performed on peripheral blood mononuclear cells. Genomic DNA extraction from the blood cell samples was performed with the Qiagen DNeasy Blood Extraction Kit. The library came from the immunoSEQ multiplex PCR assay. For the multiplex PCR, a mixture combining 60 forward primers for TCR Vbeta segments and 13 reverse primers for TCR Jbeta segments was used. A multiplex PCR assay on genomic DNA amplified the CDR3 region of rearranged TCR beta genes. The amplified TCR beta libraries were sequenced on the Illumina HiSeq System as 87-base-pair reads. Under the source paper's analysis protocol: A later analysis counted 65 million to 90 million unique TCR beta chains across the 670 or so repertoires, and around 12 million of these chains were shared by at least two donors. Raw reads were error-corrected and collapsed into unique sequences by a nearest-neighbor algorithm in which closely related sequences were merged to remove PCR and sequencing errors. CDR3 sequences were aligned to IMGT reference sequences to assign V, D and J gene segments. Each retained sequence needed at least a six-nucleotide match to both a V gene segment and a J gene segment. A rearrangement counted as productive if the CDR3 had no stop codons and remained in frame with V and J, and every other rearrangement counted as non-productive. Following IMGT convention, CDR3 was defined as the stretch from the second conserved V-encoded cysteine up to the conserved J-encoded phenylalanine. In an earlier analysis of 500 to 650 of the donors, sequences lacking an unambiguous match to a single V gene segment were excluded. In an earlier analysis of almost 600 of the donors, a V segment was called functional when productive rearrangements were above 56.7%, and segregating when the standard deviation between donors exceeded 5%. To diagnose cytomegalovirus status from the catalog of TCR beta chain sequences, a statistical classification framework was built. In a later analysis, V and J genes were assigned by comparing TCR nucleotide sequences against IMGT/GENE-DB human TR gene sequences. In a later analysis, CDR3 sequences and most-parsimonious VDJ recombination scenarios were assigned using the TCRdist pipeline. In a later analysis, each TCR beta chain was defined by its CDR3 amino acid sequence together with its V-gene family, and reads lacking a unique V-gene family were excluded. To address suspected cross-contamination and a sequencing artifact, a later analysis removed roughly 640 highly shared, low-generation-probability nucleotide sequences. A later analysis calculated a clonal expansion index for each public chain from normalized within-repertoire ranks of inferred template counts. In a later analysis, generation probabilities were computed with a VDJ recombination model fitted to out-of-frame rearrangements, and the resulting probabilities were checked against IGoR. Hypergeometric tests were used in a later analysis to score TCR-TCR, TCR-HLA and TCR-CMV co-occurrence, with a repertoire-size bias correction applied to the TCR pairs. In a later analysis, false discovery rates were estimated by permuting HLA or CMV assignments 20 times. In a later analysis, co-occurring TCRs were grouped using DBSCAN, with TCRdist sequence similarity added in when clustering inside HLA-allele-positive subsets. Repertoires with fewer than 30,000 or more than 120,000 public chains were left out of co-occurrence clustering, as were about 5 repertoires with anomalous nucleotide sharing. TCRdb carries this immuneACCESS record with in-frame sequences only. Its versions omit some clonotypes, under half of them owing to an unresolved V gene in the studies checked, with the rest unexplained. V and J calls and clone size are given by that table; D and trimming were obtained from the DNA. The sample table lists tens of thousands of clones, over 75% of them with a count of one. The top ten constitute roughly 1.2% of the sample.

This record comes from a study of cytomegalovirus exposure and HLA in healthy donors (dated by TCRdb to about 2017). With regard to the full study: According to an earlier analysis of 587 of the donors, roughly 180 million T cells yielded roughly 110 million unique TCR beta sequences and roughly 280 Gb of sequence data. On average, around 230,000 unique TCR beta nucleotide sequences were sequenced per donor among a few hundred genotyped donors of the cohort, with roughly 20% of those sequences being non-productive. Using immunosequencing, the study profiled T cell repertoires from 640 or so subjects and related those repertoires to cytomegalovirus serostatus. The aim of the study was to test whether cataloging public T cell receptors could identify signatures of past pathogen exposure. Besides the first cohort of 666 subjects, a separate validation cohort made up of over a hundred different subjects was used. Donor age, sex, ethnicity and CMV serostatus were compiled together with the repertoire data. All discovery cohort repertoires had been generated using a single sequencing platform. HLA typing covered class I and class II loci at four-digit resolution. To predict cytomegalovirus infection status, the study combined high-throughput TCR immunosequencing, statistical association of individual TCRs with disease status, and machine learning. An early release covering 550 to 700 HLA-typed donors comprised approximately 290 gigabases of sequencing data and roughly 86 million unique TCR sequences. Four or five DR-DQ haplotypes were handled as single units for association and clustering because linkage in the cohort was strong. Typing coverage differed by locus: A, B, C, DRB1 and DQB1 were typed in about 620-630 donors, DQA1 in about 560, DPA1 in approximately 610, and DPB1 in just under 490. An earlier analysis of 587 of the donors used high-throughput TCR beta sequencing to judge whether each TCR beta V gene segment behaved as functional or pseudogenic. Of the roughly 400 genotyped donors, over 80% were placed in the genetic ancestry cluster associated with self-reported Caucasian donors. A later genetic analysis took genome-wide SNP genotypes for about 65% of the 666 donors and used that subset as a discovery cohort. In a later analysis, previously published TCR beta repertoires from 500 to 750 donors were re-analyzed and high-resolution HLA genotyping was added so that TCR occurrence patterns could be studied. Rather than using new phenotypic data, the later analysis identified candidate immune exposures from TCR beta sequences and from how often those sequences occurred across donors.

Including the terminal cysteine and phenylalanine, the CDR3 comprises 12 residues. Just the 36-base CDR3 DNA is kept, in frame starting at base 1. Based on the germline V gene, the CDR1 and CDR2 sequences are SGHRS and YFSETQ. Deletion took 4 bases off V and 7 bases off J, with a span of 11 bases between the germline ends. Study-wide findings and limitations: In a later analysis, several top co-occurrence clusters were reported to appear linked to parvovirus B19, influenza, CMV and Epstein-Barr virus. The classifier was reported to diagnose cytomegalovirus status with high specificity and sensitivity in both the original cohort and the validation cohort. A later analysis found that TCR association rates varied across HLA loci, with DRB1 alleles showing the most associated TCRs and HLA-C alleles the fewest. Because counts were too low, more than 15 rarely observed V segments, including chromosome 9 orphons, were left out of the earlier analysis of some 600 of the donors. At a false discovery rate of 0.05, a later analysis linked around 15,000 TCR beta sequences to specific HLA alleles. The presence/absence analyses assumed that sequencing depth was roughly uniform across donors, and that assumption may not be true. Linkage disequilibrium might explain the correlated functional status among segregating V segments, but an unknown experimental factor could not be ruled out. An earlier analysis of approximately 530 of the donors showed that most TCR beta V segments appeared in productive rearrangements either about 87% or about 30% of the time, which broadly matched IMGT annotations. In vitro tests confirmed that a few of the cytomegalovirus-associated TCR beta chains recognize cytomegalovirus antigens. A further reported finding was that TCR beta sequences accurately predicted the HLA-A and HLA-B alleles for most subjects in the first cohort. Compared with equally common non-associated chains, HLA-associated TCR beta chains in a later analysis were more clonally expanded and had lower generation probabilities. According to a later genetic analysis, donors in an Asian-associated ancestry cluster had fewer N-insertions in productive TCRs than the approximately 700-donor mean. Most CMV-associated TCR beta chains appeared to be HLA-restricted in a later analysis, and the HLA associations seemed to be driven largely by CMV exposure. A cluster of highly shared sequence variants was judged likely to be a technical artifact of the sequencing pipeline. While some public TCRs were present in many individuals, most TCR sequences turned up only very rarely across donors. Because HLA typing was unavailable for some donors at each locus, only the typed subset was used in association tests. In a later genetic analysis, a missense DCLRE1C variant was associated with V-gene and J-gene trimming of TCR beta chains, and the association was replicated in an independent cohort. In this cohort, only TCR beta chains were sequenced, and detectable features were limited by the absence of alpha or paired-chain data. It was suggested by the authors that the approach could potentially be generalized to other disease states and immunological phenotypes. The study listed 164 TCR beta chains as associated with cytomegalovirus. Some IMGT-functional V segments, including TRBV6-2 and TRBV6-3, could not be distinguished by the 87-base-pair reads and were therefore excluded. For the cohort, immune exposure information was limited to CMV serostatus. Strong co-occurrence of HLA alleles, especially DR and DQ, made assigning TCR associations to individual alleles difficult.

The V gene is TRBV5-1 and the J gene is TRBJ2-5; TRBD2 could be the D gene, as 6 bases match. This TCR was recovered from a girl aged 2 to 10 in good health and CMV-seropositive. The sample consisted of PBMCs. The DNA sequence is given as TGCGCCAGCAGCCCGGGAGTAGGGACCCAGTACTTC. This translates into CASSPGVGTQYF.